The present TCR beta chain was sequenced within a study of T cells after yellow fever vaccination. This clonotype was detected many times. Its antigen is not known. Germline lookup yields CDR1 DFQATT and CDR2 SNEGSKA (reference sequence). The CDR3 covers 15 residues. The V gene lost 6 bases and the J gene lost 2 bases, with 14 bases spanning the gap. Study-wide results and limits: Bulk-population clonotypes that are abundant could appear as contaminants in FACS-sorted repertoires.

Via MiXCR, TCRdb re-called the 5' RACE reads, giving one row per CDR3 protein. The sample includes tens of thousands of distinct CDR3 sequences, roughly 6.9% seen only once; the top ten take 35% to 45%. Sequencing used CD8+ T cells sorted from PBMCs, obtained roughly 5 days after the first yellow fever vaccination. The TCR was taken from a man aged 18 to 29 who received the YFV17D yellow fever vaccine. The chain is built from TRBV20-1 and TRBJ2-6; no clear D gene. CDR3 sequence reads: CSAPRSNTGANVLTF. CDR3 bases: TGCAGTGCCCCCCGTTCCAACACTGGGGCCAACGTCCTGACTTTC.